This TCR beta chain emerged from a study of T cells in Graves' hyperthyroidism and ophthalmopathy. The CDR3 has 12 residues. V lost 7 bases to trimming and J lost 8 bases, with 11 bases between them. Germline CDR1 reads SNHLY; CDR2 reads FYNNEI. In regard to this clonotype: Its specificity is unknown.

Points from the study as a whole: A model of 13 V-J pairs discriminated ophthalmopathy from stable hyperthyroidism.

Regions amplified from RNA transcripts were the TCR beta CDR3 regions. HTBI primers were used for first-round RT-PCR of the TCR CDR3. TCRdb re-called the multiplex PCR reads through MiXCR, storing one row per CDR3 protein. In the table there are about 350,000 distinct CDR3 sequences, approximately 15% of which are singletons. J is TRBJ1-4 and V is TRBV2; D may be TRBD1 (6 bases). This TCR was sampled from a woman aged 30 to 39 with Graves' hyperthyroidism. The sequenced sample consisted of blood. The CDR3 coding sequence is TGTGCCAGCAACACAGGGATAGAAAAACTGTTTTTT. This translates into CASNTGIEKLFF.